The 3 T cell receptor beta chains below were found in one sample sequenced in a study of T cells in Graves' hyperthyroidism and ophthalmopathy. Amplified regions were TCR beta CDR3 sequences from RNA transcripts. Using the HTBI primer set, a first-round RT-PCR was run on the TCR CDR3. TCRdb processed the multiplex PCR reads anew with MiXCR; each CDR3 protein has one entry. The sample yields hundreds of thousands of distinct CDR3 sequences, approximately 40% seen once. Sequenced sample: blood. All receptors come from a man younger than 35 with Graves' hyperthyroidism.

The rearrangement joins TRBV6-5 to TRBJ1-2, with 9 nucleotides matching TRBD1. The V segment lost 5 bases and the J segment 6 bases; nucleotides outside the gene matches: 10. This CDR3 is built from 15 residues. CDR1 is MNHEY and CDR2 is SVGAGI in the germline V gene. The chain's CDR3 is CASSTRTGERHGYTF. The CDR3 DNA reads TGTGCCAGCAGTACGCGGACAGGGGAGCGGCATGGCTACACCTTC.

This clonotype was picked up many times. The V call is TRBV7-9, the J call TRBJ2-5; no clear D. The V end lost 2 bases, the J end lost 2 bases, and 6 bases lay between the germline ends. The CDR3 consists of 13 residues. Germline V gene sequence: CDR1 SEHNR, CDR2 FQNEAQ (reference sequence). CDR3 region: CASSLTLQETQYF. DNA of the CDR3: TGTGCCAGCAGCTTAACCTTACAAGAGACCCAGTACTTC.

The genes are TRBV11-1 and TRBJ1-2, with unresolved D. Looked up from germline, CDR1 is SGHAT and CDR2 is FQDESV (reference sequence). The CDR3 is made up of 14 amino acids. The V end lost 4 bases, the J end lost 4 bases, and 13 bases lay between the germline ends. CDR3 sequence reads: CASSSRGDGYGYTF. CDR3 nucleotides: TGTGCCAGCAGCTCCCGCGGGGATGGCTATGGCTACACCTTC.